This T cell receptor (beta chain) was found in a study of control samples from healthy donors and cancer patients (dated by TCRdb to about 2020). CDR1 and CDR2 are drawn from the germline V gene: SQVTM, ANQGSEA. The cysteine opens and the phenylalanine closes a CDR3 of 14 amino acids. This entry keeps only the CDR3 DNA: 42 bases, framed from base 1. V loses 4 bases at its end and J loses 6 bases; junction bases beyond the gene matches: 8. The library relied on the immunoSEQ multiplex PCR assay. TCRdb took over this immuneACCESS table, retaining in-frame rearrangements with V and J assigned. Such tables are incomplete; in checked studies, under half of the missing clones stem from an unresolved V gene, and the remainder is unexplained. For this sample there are approximately 160,000 clones; 92% appear just once. Roughly 0.7% of the sample goes to the ten largest clones. Concerning this clone itself: Its binding antigen is unknown. No base quality values were provided; no much bigger clone lies one nucleotide off.

The sequence derives from a woman in her twenties or thirties in good health. What was sequenced was blood. This receptor chain uses TRBV29-1 and TRBJ1-5, and 8 junction bases match TRBD1. The nucleotide sequence reads as follows: TGCAGCGTTGTTACAGGGGGGGCGACTCAGCCCCAGCATTTT. It specifies CSVVTGGATQPQHF.